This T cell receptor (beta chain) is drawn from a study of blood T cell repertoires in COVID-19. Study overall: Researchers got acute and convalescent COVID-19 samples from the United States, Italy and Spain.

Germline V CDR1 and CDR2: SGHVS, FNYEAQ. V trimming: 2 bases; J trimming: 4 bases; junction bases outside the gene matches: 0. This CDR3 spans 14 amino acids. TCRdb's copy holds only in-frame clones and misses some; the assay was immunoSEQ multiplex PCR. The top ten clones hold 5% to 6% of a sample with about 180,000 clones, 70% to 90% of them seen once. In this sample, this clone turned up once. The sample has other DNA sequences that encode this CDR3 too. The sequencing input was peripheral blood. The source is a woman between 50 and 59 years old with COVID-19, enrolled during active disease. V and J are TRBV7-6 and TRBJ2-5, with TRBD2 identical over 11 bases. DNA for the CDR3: TGTGCCAGCAGCTTACTAGCGGGGGGAGAGACCCAGTACTTC. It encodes CASSLLAGGETQYF.